The following is a T cell receptor (beta chain) sequence with its context. The record originates from a study of CD8 T cells in Susac syndrome. Sequencing of TCR beta covered CD8+ and CD4+ T cells obtained from blood. The V and J ends lost 5 bases and 8 bases respectively, with 16 bases between them. This CDR3 is 14 amino acids long. Germline CDR1 SGHNT, CDR2 YENEEA. An amount of RNA that ranged from roughly 0.5 to 1 ug was reverse transcribed with random hexamers. Amplification of TCR beta CDR3 used immunoSEQ multiplex PCR across 54 Vbeta and 13 Jbeta. Via MiXCR, TCRdb re-called the immunoSEQ multiplex PCR reads, giving one row per CDR3 protein. The sample consists of about 290,000 distinct CDR3 sequences, about 82% of them appearing once.

Sequenced sample: CD8+ T cells from PBMCs. The clonotype originates from a human donor with multiple sclerosis. This sequence joins TRBV11-3 and TRBJ2-1; TRBD2 is a possible D gene (5 bases). The CDR3: CASSPPSPTHEQFF. CDR3 sequence (DNA): TGTGCCAGCAGCCCGCCTAGCCCCACGCATGAGCAGTTCTTC.